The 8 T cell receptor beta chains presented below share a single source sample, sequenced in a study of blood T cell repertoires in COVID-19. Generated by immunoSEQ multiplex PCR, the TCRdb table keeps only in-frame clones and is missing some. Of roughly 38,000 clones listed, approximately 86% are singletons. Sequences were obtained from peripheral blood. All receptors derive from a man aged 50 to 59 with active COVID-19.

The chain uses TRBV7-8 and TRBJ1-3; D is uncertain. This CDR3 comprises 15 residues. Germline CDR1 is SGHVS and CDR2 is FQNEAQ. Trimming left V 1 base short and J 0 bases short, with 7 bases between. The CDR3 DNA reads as TGTGCCAGCAGCTTAGGCACGAGCTCTGGAAACACCATATATTTT. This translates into CASSLGTSSGNTIYF.

The CDR3 DNA sequence: TGCGCCAGCAGCTTTCTAGCGGGGGATTCCTACGAGCAGTACTTC. It translates to CASSFLAGDSYEQYF. The chain joins TRBV5-1 to TRBJ2-7; the match to TRBD2 covers 10 bases. This CDR3 has 15 amino acids. Per the germline V gene, CDR1 is SGHRS and CDR2 is YFSETQ. Trimming removed 2 bases from V and 1 base from J; junction bases left unmatched: 3. Using reference TRBV5-1 and TRBJ2-7 for the parts outside the CDR3, the full variable domain is KAGVTQTPRYLIKTRGQQVTLSCSPISGHRSVSWYQQTPGQGLQFLFEYFSETQRNKGNFPGRFSGRQFSNSRSEMNVSTLELGDSALYLCASSFLAGDSYEQYFGPGTRLTVT.

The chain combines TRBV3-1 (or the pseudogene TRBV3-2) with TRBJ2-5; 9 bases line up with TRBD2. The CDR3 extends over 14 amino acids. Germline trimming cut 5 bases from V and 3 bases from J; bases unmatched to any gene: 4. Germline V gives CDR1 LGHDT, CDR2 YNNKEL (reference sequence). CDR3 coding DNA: TGTGCCAGCAGCGCGGGGGGGCCCAAAGAGACCCAGTACTTC. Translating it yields CASSAGGPKETQYF.

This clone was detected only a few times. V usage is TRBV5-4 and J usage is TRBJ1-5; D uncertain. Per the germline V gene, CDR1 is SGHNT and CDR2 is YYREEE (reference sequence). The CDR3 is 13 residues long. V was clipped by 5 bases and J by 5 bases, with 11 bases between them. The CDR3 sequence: CASSLTWYQPQHF. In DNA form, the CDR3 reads TGTGCCAGCAGTTTGACTTGGTATCAGCCCCAGCATTTT.

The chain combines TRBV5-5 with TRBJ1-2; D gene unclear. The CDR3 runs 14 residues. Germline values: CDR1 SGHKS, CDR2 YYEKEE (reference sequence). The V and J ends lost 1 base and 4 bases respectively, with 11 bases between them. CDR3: CASSLSAGSYGYTF. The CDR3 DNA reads TGTGCCAGCAGCTTGTCGGCGGGGAGCTATGGCTACACCTTC.

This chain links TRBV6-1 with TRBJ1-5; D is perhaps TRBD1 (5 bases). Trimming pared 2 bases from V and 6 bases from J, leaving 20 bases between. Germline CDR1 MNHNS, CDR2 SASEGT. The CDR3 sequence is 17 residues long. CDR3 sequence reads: CASSESRGWGDRQPQHF. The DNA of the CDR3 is TGTGCCAGCAGTGAATCGAGGGGTTGGGGGGACCGTCAGCCCCAGCATTTT.

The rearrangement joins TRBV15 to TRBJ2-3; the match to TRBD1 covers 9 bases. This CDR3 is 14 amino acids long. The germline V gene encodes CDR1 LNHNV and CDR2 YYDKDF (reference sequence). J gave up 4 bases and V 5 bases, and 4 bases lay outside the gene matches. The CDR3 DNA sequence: TGTGCCACCAGCGCTCGACAGGGGGCAGATACGCAGTATTTT. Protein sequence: CATSARQGADTQYF.

The CDR3 bases are TGTGCCAGCAGCCCTTTACCTAGCGGCGCTCAAGAGACCCAGTACTTC. This sequence encodes CASSPLPSGAQETQYF. The chain is built from TRBV3-1 (or the pseudogene TRBV3-2) and TRBJ2-5; the match to TRBD2 covers 7 bases. V dropped 4 bases and J dropped 2; count of bases not matched to a gene: 10. The CDR3 spans 16 residues. Germline values: CDR1 LGHDT, CDR2 YNNKEL (reference sequence).